This T cell receptor (beta chain) was profiled in a study of a mutant IDH1 vaccine in newly diagnosed glioma. Study-wide context: Vaccines began 4-6 weeks after radiotherapy alone, or with temozolomide cycles. Visits V12 and V13 fell at weeks 35 and 47, respectively. There were roughly 62% males and about 38% females among treated patients, whose mean age was approximately 41 years. General study findings and limits: Pseudoprogression appeared unlinked to shifts in leading peripheral T cell clonotypes.

CDR3 length equals 14 residues. V was clipped by 5 bases and J by 4 bases; unmatched bases: 5. CDR1 is LNHDA, CDR2 SQIVND, per germline (reference sequence). Clones were read by immunoSEQ multiplex PCR, and TCRdb kept only the in-frame ones, dropping some. The sample holds about 56,000 clones; about 71% are singletons and the top ten take roughly 5.6%. Points on this clone: Its target is unknown.

The time point was: week 47, end of study. Every vaccine dose comprised 300 ug of mutant IDH1 20-mer peptide plus topical imiquimod. The sample consisted of PBMCs, taken from a glioma patient whose treatment included an IDH1 peptide vaccine. The sequence was obtained from a man over 45 with glioma. The gene calls are TRBV19 and TRBJ2-1; 7 bases fit TRBD1. The CDR3 DNA follows: TGTGCCAGTAGTTCCCGACAGGGATACAATGAGCAGTTCTTC. It encodes CASSSRQGYNEQFF.